The present TCR beta chain was sequenced within a study of T cell responses to AZD1222 COVID-19 vaccine. Data came from immunoSEQ multiplex PCR; TCRdb stores just in-frame clones and leaves some out. The sample contains 150,000 to 200,000 clones, 85% to 90% of which appear only once. The CDR3 is 14 residues long. Between the trimmed V and J ends, which lost 7 bases and 1 base, there was a span of 11 bases. Germline V gene sequence: CDR1 LNHDA, CDR2 SQIVND (reference sequence). The specimen comprised peripheral blood, sampled on day 0 of AZD1222 vaccination. The chain has TRBV19 and TRBJ1-5, with a tentative D call TRBD1 (5 bases). The TCR sequence derives from an adult in good health. The CDR3 reads CASNGGGSNQPQHF. The CDR3 region has the DNA TGTGCCAGTAACGGCGGGGGGAGCAATCAGCCCCAGCATTTT.